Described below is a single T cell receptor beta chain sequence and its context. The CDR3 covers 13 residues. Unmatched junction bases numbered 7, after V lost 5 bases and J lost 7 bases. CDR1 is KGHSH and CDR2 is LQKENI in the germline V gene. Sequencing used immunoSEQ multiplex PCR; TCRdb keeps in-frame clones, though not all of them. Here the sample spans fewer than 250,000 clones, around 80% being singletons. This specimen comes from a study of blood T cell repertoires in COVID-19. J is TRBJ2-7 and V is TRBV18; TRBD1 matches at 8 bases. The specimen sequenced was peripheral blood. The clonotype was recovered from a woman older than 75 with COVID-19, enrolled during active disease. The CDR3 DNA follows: TGTGCCAGCTCATCGCAGGGGGCGGGAGAGCAGTACGTC. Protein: CASSSQGAGEQYV.